This T cell receptor (beta chain) was recovered during a study of blood T cell repertoires in COVID-19. TCRdb's table, derived via immunoSEQ multiplex PCR, lists solely in-frame clones and lacks some. Among some 83,000 clones listed, around 88% were seen once. The J segment lost 8 bases and the V segment lost 4 bases, leaving 4 bases of the junction unmatched. The CDR3 covers 13 residues. CDR1 and CDR2 from the germline V gene are LGHDT and YNNKEL (reference sequence). The clonotype originates from a man between 60 and 75 years old with acute or convalescent COVID-19. The sequenced sample was peripheral blood. The chain is built from TRBV3-1 (or the pseudogene TRBV3-2) and TRBJ2-1; TRBD1 aligns across 8 bases. The CDR3 reads CASSRRGQDEQFF. The CDR3 DNA sequence: TGTGCCAGCAGCCGCAGGGGGCAGGATGAGCAGTTCTTC.